The 9 T cell receptor beta chains below come from one sample, sequenced in a study of early T cells in non-severe SARS-CoV-2 infection. TCRdb reanalysed the 5' RACE reads using MiXCR and keeps one entry per CDR3 protein. There are around 64,000 distinct CDR3 sequences in the sample; around 10% occur only once, and 5.7% lies in the top ten. The sequencing here drew on whole blood, taken at baseline. The receptors originated from an adult who was a healthcare worker with PCR-confirmed SARS-CoV-2 infection or an uninfected control (not recorded which).

J is TRBJ2-7 and V is TRBV15; a weak D match, TRBD1 (6 bases). This CDR3 contains 15 residues. Trimming took off 0 bases at V and 4 bases at J, with 13 bases between the two ends. The germline V gene encodes CDR1 LNHNV and CDR2 YYDKDF (reference sequence). DNA for the CDR3: TGTGCCACCAGCAGAGATCGTTACAGGGTTTACGAGCAGTACTTC. Amino acid sequence: CATSRDRYRVYEQYF.

A few counts support this clonotype. The chain is built from TRBV7-2 and TRBJ2-7, with 9 bases fitting TRBD2. With 6 bases clipped from V and 6 bases from J, the junction kept 12 bases outside the gene matches. The V gene's germline CDR1 is SGHTA and CDR2 FQGNSA. The CDR3 consists of 15 residues. CDR3 region: CASSPQTSGAVEQYF. CDR3 DNA: TGTGCCAGCAGTCCGCAGACTAGCGGAGCAGTCGAGCAGTACTTC.

This clonotype has a handful of counts. The chain joins TRBV10-3 to TRBJ2-2; D not resolved. Trimming pared 6 bases from V and 3 bases from J, leaving 11 bases between. CDR1 is ENHRY, CDR2 SYGVKD, per germline. CDR3 length: 14 residues. This CDR3 is CAISPRQDTGELFF. Written as DNA, the CDR3 is TGTGCCATCAGCCCCCGACAAGACACCGGGGAGCTGTTTTTT.

The sample holds a few counts of this clonotype. The rearrangement links TRBV3-1 to TRBJ1-2; unclear D gene. Germline CDR1 reads LGHDT; CDR2 reads YNNKEL (reference sequence). Trimming removed 1 base at V and 4 bases at J, with 10 bases between. The CDR3 has 14 amino acids. CDR3 region: CASSQGPAIYGYTF. The CDR3 DNA reads TGTGCCAGCAGCCAAGGACCAGCTATCTATGGCTACACCTTC.

This clonotype was recorded many times. CDR3 protein: CASSGRTAEAFF. CDR3 coding DNA: TGTGCCAGCAGTGGCAGGACGGCTGAAGCTTTCTTT. The chain has TRBV6-5 and TRBJ1-1; D is uncertain. V was shortened by 5 bases and J by 6 bases, with 10 bases between the two germline ends. From germline, CDR1 is MNHEY and CDR2 SVGAGI. This CDR3 has 12 amino acids.

This clonotype was found a few times. The rearrangement links TRBV6-5 to TRBJ2-6; D is ambiguous. With 6 bases removed from V and 1 base from J, the gap between germline ends came to 19 bases. The germline V gene has CDR1 MNHEY and CDR2 SVGAGI. This CDR3 spans 18 amino acids. DNA for the CDR3: TGTGCCAGCAGCTACACTACAGCGCGTTATTCTGGGGCCAACGTCCTGACTTTC. It encodes CASSYTTARYSGANVLTF.

This clonotype was counted between two and nine times. The chain joins TRBV5-1 to TRBJ2-6; a weak D match, TRBD1 (7 bases). The CDR3 consists of 17 residues. The V end lost 4 bases, the J end lost 0 bases, and 14 bases lay between the germline ends. In germline, CDR1 is SGHRS, CDR2 YFSETQ. CDR3 bases: TGCGCCAGCAGCATCCAGGGGGGTACCTCTGGGGCCAACGTCCTGACTTTC. The encoded protein is CASSIQGGTSGANVLTF.

V gene TRBV20-1 combines with J gene TRBJ1-2, with TRBD1 matching 7 bases. This CDR3 has 14 amino acids. Trimming took 3 bases from V and 1 from J; bases not matched to a gene: 5. Germline V CDR1 and CDR2: DFQATT, SNEGSKA (reference sequence). The CDR3 DNA is TGCAGTGCTAGGCTGGGACAGTTTAACTATGGCTACACCTTC. This sequence encodes CSARLGQFNYGYTF.

This clonotype came up a few times. This rearrangement joins TRBV29-1 to TRBJ1-1; no clear D. The CDR3 sequence is 11 residues long. V was clipped by 7 bases and J by 6 bases, with 12 bases between them. Germline V gene data show CDR1 as SQVTM and CDR2 as ANQGSEA. Here the CDR3 reads CSAHVGAEAFF. CDR3 DNA: TGCAGCGCCCATGTGGGAGCTGAAGCTTTCTTT.